Only a few counts were recorded for the clone carrying this T cell receptor beta chain. This sample is part of a study of spatial heterogeneity in lung cancer. Background on the study: Alpha-chain sequences were consistently detected in smaller numbers than beta-chain sequences.

V gave up 2 bases and J gave up 8 bases, with 16 bases separating them. CDR3 length: 14 amino acids. Germline CDR1 reads DFQATT; CDR2 reads SNEGSKA (reference sequence). Described time point: blood at routine non-recurrence follow-up after resection. Whole RNA, isolated from tumor, nontumor lung or frozen PBMC, was sequenced without prior sorting. One entry per CDR3 protein, called by TCRdb with MiXCR from the 5' RACE reads. This table has 72,000 or so distinct CDR3 sequences, roughly 8.9% appearing once. This TCR derives from a female donor with early-stage non-small cell lung cancer. The chain joins TRBV20-1 to TRBJ2-1; no definite D call. The specimen was PBMCs, collected at follow-up. CDR3 protein: CSARSLGIGDEQFF. The CDR3 region has the DNA TGCAGTGCTAGATCGCTGGGGATCGGCGATGAGCAGTTCTTC.